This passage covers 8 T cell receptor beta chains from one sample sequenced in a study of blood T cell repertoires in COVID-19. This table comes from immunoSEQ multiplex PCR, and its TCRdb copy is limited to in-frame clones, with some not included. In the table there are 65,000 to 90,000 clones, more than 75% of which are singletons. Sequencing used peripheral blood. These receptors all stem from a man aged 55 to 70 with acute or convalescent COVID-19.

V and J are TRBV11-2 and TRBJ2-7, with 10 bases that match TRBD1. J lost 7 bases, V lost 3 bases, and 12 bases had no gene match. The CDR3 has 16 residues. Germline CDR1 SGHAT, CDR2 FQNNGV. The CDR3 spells CASSLSLGQGTGEQYF. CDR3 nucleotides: TGTGCCAGCAGCTTGTCTTTGGGACAGGGGACCGGTGAGCAGTACTTC.

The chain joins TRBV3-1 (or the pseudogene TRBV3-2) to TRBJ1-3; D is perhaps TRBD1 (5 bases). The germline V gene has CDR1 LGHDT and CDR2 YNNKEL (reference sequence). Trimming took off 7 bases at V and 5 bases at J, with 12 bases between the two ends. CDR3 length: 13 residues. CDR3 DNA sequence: TGTGCCAGCAAATGGGGGGAGCGAAACACCATATATTTT. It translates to CASKWGERNTIYF.

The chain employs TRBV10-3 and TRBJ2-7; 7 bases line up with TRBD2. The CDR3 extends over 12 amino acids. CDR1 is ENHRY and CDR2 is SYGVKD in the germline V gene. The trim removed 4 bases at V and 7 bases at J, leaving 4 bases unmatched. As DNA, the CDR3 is TGTGCCATCAGTGGCCTCGGGGGGGAGCAGTACTTC. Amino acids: CAISGLGGEQYF.

The CDR3 loop is CASSFEESSSYNEQFF. The CDR3 DNA is TGTGCCAGCAGCTTTGAGGAGTCTAGCTCCTACAATGAGCAGTTCTTC. This chain uses TRBV7-2 with TRBJ2-1; D unresolved. Trimming cost V 3 bases and J 0 bases, with 12 bases left between them. CDR1 and CDR2 (germline): SGHTA, FQGNSA. The CDR3 has 16 amino acids.

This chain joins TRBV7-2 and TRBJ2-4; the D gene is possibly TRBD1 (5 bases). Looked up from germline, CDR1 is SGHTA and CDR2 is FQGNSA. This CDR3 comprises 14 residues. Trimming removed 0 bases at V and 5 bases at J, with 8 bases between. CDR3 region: CASSLAVGENIQYF. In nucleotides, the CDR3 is TGTGCCAGCAGCTTAGCGGTAGGGGAAAACATTCAGTACTTC.

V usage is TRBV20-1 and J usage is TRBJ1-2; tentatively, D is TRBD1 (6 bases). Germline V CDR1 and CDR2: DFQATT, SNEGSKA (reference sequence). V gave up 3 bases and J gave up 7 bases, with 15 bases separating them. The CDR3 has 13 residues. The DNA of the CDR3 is TGCAGTGCTAGTGAGGACAGCCGGTTTGGCTACACCTTC. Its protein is CSASEDSRFGYTF.

In nucleotides, the CDR3 is TGTGCCAGCAGCACTGACAGGGATTCACCCCTCCACTTT. Encoded protein: CASSTDRDSPLHF. V and J are TRBV7-2 and TRBJ1-6; TRBD1 matches 7 bases. Trimming cost V 5 bases and J 8 bases; bases outside gene matches: 3. The CDR3 consists of 13 residues. From germline, CDR1 is SGHTA and CDR2 FQGNSA.

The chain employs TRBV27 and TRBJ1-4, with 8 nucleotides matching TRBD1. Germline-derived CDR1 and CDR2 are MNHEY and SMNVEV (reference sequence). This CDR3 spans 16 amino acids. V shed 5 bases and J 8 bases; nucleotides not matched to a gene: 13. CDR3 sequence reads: CASSPAIQGVREKLFF. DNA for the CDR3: TGTGCCAGCAGTCCCGCCATACAGGGGGTAAGGGAAAAACTGTTTTTT.